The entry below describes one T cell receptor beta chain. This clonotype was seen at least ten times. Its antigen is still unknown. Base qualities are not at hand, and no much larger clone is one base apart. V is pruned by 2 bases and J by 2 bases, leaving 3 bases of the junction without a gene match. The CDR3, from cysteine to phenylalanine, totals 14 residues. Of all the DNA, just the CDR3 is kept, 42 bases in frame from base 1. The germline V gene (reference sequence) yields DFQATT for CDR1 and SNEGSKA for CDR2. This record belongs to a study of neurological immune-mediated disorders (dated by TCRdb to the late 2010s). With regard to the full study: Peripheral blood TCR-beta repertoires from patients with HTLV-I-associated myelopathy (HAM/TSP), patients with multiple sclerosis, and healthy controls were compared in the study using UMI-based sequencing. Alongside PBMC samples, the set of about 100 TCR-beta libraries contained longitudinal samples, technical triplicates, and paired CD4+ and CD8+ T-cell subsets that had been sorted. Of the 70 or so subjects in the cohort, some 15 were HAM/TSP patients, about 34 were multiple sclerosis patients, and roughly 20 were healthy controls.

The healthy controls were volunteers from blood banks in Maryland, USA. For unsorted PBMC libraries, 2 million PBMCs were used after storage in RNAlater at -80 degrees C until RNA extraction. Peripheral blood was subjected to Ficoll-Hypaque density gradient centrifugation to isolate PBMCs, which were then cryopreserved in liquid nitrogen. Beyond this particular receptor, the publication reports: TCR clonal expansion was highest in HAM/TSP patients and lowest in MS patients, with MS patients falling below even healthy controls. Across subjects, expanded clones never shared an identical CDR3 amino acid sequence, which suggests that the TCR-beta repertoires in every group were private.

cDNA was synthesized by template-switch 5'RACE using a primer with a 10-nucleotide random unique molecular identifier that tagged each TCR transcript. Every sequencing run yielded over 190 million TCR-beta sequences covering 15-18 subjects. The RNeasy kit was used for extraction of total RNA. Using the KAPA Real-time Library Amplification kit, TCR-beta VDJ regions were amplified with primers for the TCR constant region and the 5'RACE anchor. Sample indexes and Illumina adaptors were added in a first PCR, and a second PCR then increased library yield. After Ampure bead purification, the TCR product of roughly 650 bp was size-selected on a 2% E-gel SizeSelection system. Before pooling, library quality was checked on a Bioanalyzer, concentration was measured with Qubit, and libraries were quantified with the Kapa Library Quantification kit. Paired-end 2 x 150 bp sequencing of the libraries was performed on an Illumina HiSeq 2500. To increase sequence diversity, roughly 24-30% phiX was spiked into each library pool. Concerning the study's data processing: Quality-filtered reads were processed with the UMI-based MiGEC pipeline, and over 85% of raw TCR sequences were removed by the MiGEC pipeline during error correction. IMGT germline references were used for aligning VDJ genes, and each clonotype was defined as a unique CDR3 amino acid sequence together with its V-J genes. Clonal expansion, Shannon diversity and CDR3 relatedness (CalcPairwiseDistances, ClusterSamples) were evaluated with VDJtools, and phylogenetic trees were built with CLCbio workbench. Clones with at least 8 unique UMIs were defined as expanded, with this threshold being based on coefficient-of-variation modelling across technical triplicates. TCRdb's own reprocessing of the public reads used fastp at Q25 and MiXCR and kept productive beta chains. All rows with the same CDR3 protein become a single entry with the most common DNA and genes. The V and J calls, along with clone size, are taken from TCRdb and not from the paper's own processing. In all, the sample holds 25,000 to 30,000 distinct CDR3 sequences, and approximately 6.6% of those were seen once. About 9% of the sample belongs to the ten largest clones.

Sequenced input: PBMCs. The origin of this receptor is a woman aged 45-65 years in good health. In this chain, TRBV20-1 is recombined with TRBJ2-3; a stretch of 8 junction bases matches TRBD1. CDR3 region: CSARRQGFTDTQYF. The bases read TGCAGTGCTAGAAGACAGGGGTTCACAGATACGCAGTATTTT.